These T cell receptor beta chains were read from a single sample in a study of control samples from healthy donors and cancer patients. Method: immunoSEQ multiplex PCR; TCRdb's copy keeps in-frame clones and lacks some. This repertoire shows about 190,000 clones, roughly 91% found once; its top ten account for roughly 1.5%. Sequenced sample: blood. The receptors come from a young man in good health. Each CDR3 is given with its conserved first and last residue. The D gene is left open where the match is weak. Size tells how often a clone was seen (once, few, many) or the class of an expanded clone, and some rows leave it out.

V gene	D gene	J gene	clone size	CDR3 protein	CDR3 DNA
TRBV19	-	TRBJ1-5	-	CASSTGSNQPQHF	TGTGCCAGTAGTACAGGTAGCAATCAGCCCCAGCATTTT
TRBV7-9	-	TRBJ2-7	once	CASSLGANRAYEQYF	TGTGCCAGCAGCTTAGGGGCTAACAGAGCCTACGAGCAGTACTTC
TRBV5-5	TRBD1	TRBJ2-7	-	CASSLGPGQGSYEQYF	TGTGCCAGCAGCTTGGGACCGGGACAGGGGAGCTACGAGCAGTACTTC
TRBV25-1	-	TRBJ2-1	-	CASSKGRAGSYNEQFF	TGTGCCAGCAGTAAGGGGCGGGCAGGGTCCTACAATGAGCAGTTCTTC
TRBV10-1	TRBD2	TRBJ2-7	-	CASSRTSGASSYEQYF	TGCGCCAGCAGCCGGACTAGCGGGGCAAGCTCCTACGAGCAGTACTTC
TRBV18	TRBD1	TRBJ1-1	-	CASSPSGTDKFLNTEAFF	TGTGCCAGCTCCCCATCCGGGACAGACAAATTTTTGAACACTGAAGCTTTCTTT
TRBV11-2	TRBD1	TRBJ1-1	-	CASSLSGTGTTEAFF	TGTGCCAGCAGCTTATCCGGGACAGGGACCACTGAAGCTTTCTTT
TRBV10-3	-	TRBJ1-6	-	CAISGGQGGAPLHF	TGTGCCATCAGTGGCGGCCAGGGCGGAGCACCCCTCCACTTT
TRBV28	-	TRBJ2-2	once	CATSRGGTGGTGELFF	TGTGCCACCTCAAGGGGGGGGACAGGAGGGACCGGGGAGCTGTTTTTT
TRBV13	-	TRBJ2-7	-	CASSSAGRLTQYEQYF	TGTGCCAGCAGCTCGGCGGGCAGGCTTACACAATACGAGCAGTACTTC
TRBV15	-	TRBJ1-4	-	CATSGRLYSEKLFF	TGTGCCACTAGCGGTCGGTTGTATAGTGAAAAACTGTTTTTT
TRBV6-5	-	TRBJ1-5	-	CASRDTGYSNQPQHF	TGTGCCAGCAGGGACACAGGGTATAGCAATCAGCCCCAGCATTTT
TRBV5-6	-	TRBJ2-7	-	CASSLWADNSYEQYF	TGTGCCAGCAGCTTGTGGGCGGACAATTCTTACGAGCAGTACTTC
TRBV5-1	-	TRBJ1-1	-	CASRAGLNTEAFF	TGCGCCAGCAGGGCAGGGTTGAACACTGAAGCTTTCTTT
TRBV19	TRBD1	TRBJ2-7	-	CASSATGTGPYEQYF	TGTGCCAGTAGTGCGACCGGGACAGGCCCCTACGAGCAGTACTTC
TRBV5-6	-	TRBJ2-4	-	CASSLGRGARGNIQYF	TGTGCCAGCAGCTTGGGGAGGGGGGCGCGGGGAAACATTCAGTACTTC
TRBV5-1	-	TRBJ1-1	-	CASRRTTGEAFF	TGCGCCAGCCGCCGTACTACGGGTGAAGCTTTCTTT
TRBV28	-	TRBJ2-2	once	CASSLLAGDTGELFF	TGTGCCAGCAGTTTATTAGCAGGAGACACCGGGGAGCTGTTTTTT
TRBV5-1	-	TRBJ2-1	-	CASSLVAGEDEQFF	TGCGCCAGCAGCTTGGTGGCAGGGGAGGATGAGCAGTTCTTC
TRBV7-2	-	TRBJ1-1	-	CASSKDRNTEAFF	TGTGCCAGCAGCAAAGACAGGAACACTGAAGCTTTCTTT
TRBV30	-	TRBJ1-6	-	CAWSPTGPHNSPLHF	TGTGCCTGGAGTCCTACAGGGCCCCATAATTCACCCCTCCACTTT
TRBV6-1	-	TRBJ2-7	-	CASSEAEGTGDEQYF	TGTGCCAGCAGTGAAGCGGAAGGGACCGGGGACGAGCAGTACTTC
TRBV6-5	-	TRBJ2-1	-	CASSLSLNSYNEQFF	TGTGCCAGCAGTTTATCTTTGAACTCCTACAATGAGCAGTTCTTC
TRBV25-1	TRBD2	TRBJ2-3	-	CASSEFPPSGGARDTQYF	TGTGCCAGCAGTGAATTCCCCCCCAGCGGGGGGGCAAGAGATACGCAGTATTTT
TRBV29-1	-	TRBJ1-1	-	CLVRPIIRVETEAFF	TGCCTCGTTCGGCCGATTATCAGGGTCGAGACTGAAGCTTTCTTT
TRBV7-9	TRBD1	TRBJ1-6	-	CASSLGTDDSPLHF	TGTGCCAGCAGCTTGGGGACAGATGATTCACCCCTCCACTTT
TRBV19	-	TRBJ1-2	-	CASSISGGNYGYTF	TGTGCCAGTAGTATAAGCGGGGGCAACTATGGCTACACCTTC
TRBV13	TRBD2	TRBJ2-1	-	CASSTFGLAGGLEQFF	TGTGCCAGCTCCACTTTTGGACTAGCGGGGGGGCTTGAGCAGTTCTTC
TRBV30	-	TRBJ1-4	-	CAWSVQEKLFF	TGTGCCTGGAGTGTACAGGAAAAACTGTTTTTT
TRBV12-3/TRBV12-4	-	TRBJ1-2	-	CASSSAVSYGYTF	TGTGCCAGCAGTTCCGCTGTCTCTTATGGCTACACCTTC
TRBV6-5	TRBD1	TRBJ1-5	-	CASSSTGEGNQPQHF	TGTGCCAGCAGTTCGACAGGGGAGGGCAATCAGCCCCAGCATTTT
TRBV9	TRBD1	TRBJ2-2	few	CASSPRQGLMDKAGELFF	TGTGCCAGCAGCCCCCGACAGGGTTTAATGGATAAGGCCGGGGAGCTGTTTTTT
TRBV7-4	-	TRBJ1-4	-	CASSLVHRVSPNEKLFF	TGTGCCAGCAGCTTAGTTCACAGGGTTTCGCCTAATGAAAAACTGTTTTTT
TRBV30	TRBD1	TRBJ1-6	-	CAWNLGQHNSPLHF	TGTGCCTGGAATCTGGGACAGCATAATTCACCCCTCCACTTT
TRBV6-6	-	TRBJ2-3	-	CASSYGGSTDTQYF	TGTGCCAGCAGTTACGGAGGGAGCACAGATACGCAGTATTTT
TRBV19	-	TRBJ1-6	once	CASSIQGGETSPLHF	TGTGCCAGTAGTATACAGGGTGGGGAGACTTCACCCCTCCACTTT